Following are 8 T cell receptor beta chains from one sample sequenced in a study of control samples from healthy donors and cancer patients (dated by TCRdb to about 2020). Library preparation employed the immunoSEQ multiplex PCR assay. Drawn from immuneACCESS, this table holds only the in-frame rearrangements with V and J called that TCRdb kept. Clones are partly lost; checked studies trace under half to an unresolved V gene and leave the rest unexplained. Recorded for this sample are 350,000 to 450,000 clones; around 90% of them occurred a single time. The ten largest account for more than 6% of the sample. Material for sequencing was PBMCs. These receptors were taken from a man in his forties with head and neck cancer.

This clone appeared a few times. The chain links TRBV6-5 to TRBJ1-6; maybe TRBD1 (6 bases). V was clipped by 4 bases and J by 10 bases, with 17 bases between them. CDR3 length: 15 residues. Germline V gene lookup returns CDR1 MNHEY and CDR2 SVGAGI. The CDR3 loop reads CASSFTTGTSSPLHF. CDR3 coding DNA: TGTGCCAGCAGTTTTACAACAGGGACGTCCTCACCCCTCCACTTT.

The CDR3 coding sequence is TGTGCCAGCAGTGAAGGCGGGGTTAATCAGCCCCAGCATTTT. Translating gives CASSEGGVNQPQHF. The chain carries TRBV2 and TRBJ1-5; D is unclear. Germline values: CDR1 SNHLY, CDR2 FYNNEI. The CDR3 consists of 14 residues. The ends were cut back, 1 base at V and 4 bases at J, with 8 bases in the middle.

V usage is TRBV6-5 and J usage is TRBJ2-7; 9 positions agree with TRBD1. CDR3 size: 15 residues. The V gene's germline CDR1 is MNHEY and CDR2 SVGAGI. J gave up 3 bases and V 5 bases, and 8 bases lay outside the gene matches. CDR3 in amino acids: CASSTYRGPHYEQYF. CDR3 in DNA: TGTGCCAGCAGTACCTACAGGGGGCCCCACTACGAGCAGTACTTC.

The V call is TRBV7-6, the J call TRBJ2-2; no reliable D call. The V end lost 2 bases, the J end lost 4 bases, and 5 bases lay between the germline ends. CDR1 SGHVS and CDR2 FNYEAQ come from the germline V gene. There are 13 residues in the CDR3. The CDR3 DNA sequence: TGTGCCAGCAGCTTAACTCCCACCGGGGAGCTGTTTTTT. Its translation is CASSLTPTGELFF.

V is TRBV18 and J is TRBJ1-5; tentatively, D is TRBD1 (6 bases). Per germline, CDR1 KGHSH and CDR2 LQKENI. Trimming removed 5 bases from V and 3 bases from J, with 14 bases in between. This CDR3 contains 15 residues. CDR3 amino acids: CASSSGQSNNQPQHF. The CDR3 DNA is TGTGCCAGCTCATCCGGACAGTCTAACAATCAGCCCCAGCATTTT. The entire variable domain, with the rest obtained from reference TRBV18 and TRBJ1-5, is as follows: NAGVMQNPRHLVRRRGQEARLRCSPMKGHSHVYWYRQLPEEGLKFMVYLQKENIIDESGMPKERFSAEFPKEGPSILRIQQVVRGDSAAYFCASSSGQSNNQPQHFGDGTRLSIL.

The chain joins TRBV28 to TRBJ2-7; D gene unclear. This CDR3 region has 13 residues. V lost 3 bases and J lost 0, with 6 bases in between. Germline-derived CDR1 and CDR2 are MDHEN and SYDVKM. Written as DNA, the CDR3 is TGTGCCAGCAGTTTGGTCAGCTCCTACGAGCAGTACTTC. Residues: CASSLVSSYEQYF. Based on the CDR3 plus reference TRBV28 and TRBJ2-7, the full variable domain is DVKVTQSSRYLVKRTGEKVFLECVQDMDHENMFWYRQDPGLGLRLIYFSYDVKMKEKGDIPEGYSVSREKKERFSLILESASTNQTSMYLCASSLVSSYEQYFGPGTRLTVT.

This clone was seen a handful of times. V gene TRBV3-1 (or the pseudogene TRBV3-2) combines with J gene TRBJ2-5, with 10 bases fitting TRBD2. CDR1 and CDR2 from the germline V gene are LGHDT and YNNKEL (reference sequence). V was clipped by 4 bases and J by 2 bases; unmatched bases: 1. The CDR3 is 14 residues long. The CDR3 DNA is TGTGCCAGCAGCCTAGCGGGGGGTCAAGAGACCCAGTACTTC. This sequence encodes CASSLAGGQETQYF.

On this clone: This sample also contains other DNA sequences that code for the same CDR3. The chain carries TRBV5-5 and TRBJ1-1; 7 bases agree with TRBD1. V lost 0 bases to trimming and J lost 5 bases; unmatched junction nucleotides: 4. The CDR3 spans 14 residues. Germline values: CDR1 SGHKS, CDR2 YYEKEE (reference sequence). CDR3: CASSLGQGGTEAFF. The DNA of the CDR3 is TGTGCCAGCAGCTTGGGACAGGGCGGTACTGAAGCTTTCTTT.